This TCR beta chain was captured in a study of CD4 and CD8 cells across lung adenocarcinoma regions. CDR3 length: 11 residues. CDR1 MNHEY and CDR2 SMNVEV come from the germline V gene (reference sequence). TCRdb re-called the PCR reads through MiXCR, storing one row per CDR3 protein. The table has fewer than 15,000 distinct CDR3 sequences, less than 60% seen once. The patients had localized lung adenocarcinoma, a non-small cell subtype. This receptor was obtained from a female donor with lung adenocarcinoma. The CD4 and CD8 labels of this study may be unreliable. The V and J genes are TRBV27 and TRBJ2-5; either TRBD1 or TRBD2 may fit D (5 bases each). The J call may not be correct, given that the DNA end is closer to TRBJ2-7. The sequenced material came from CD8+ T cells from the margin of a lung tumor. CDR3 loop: CATSGRYEQYF. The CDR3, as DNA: TGTGCCACCTCGGGACGCTACGAGCAGTACTTC.